Listed below are T cell receptor beta chains from one sample, sequenced in a study of shared clonotypes between healthy human individuals. Measured with immunoSEQ multiplex PCR; TCRdb has only the in-frame clones, and not every one. This sample has a few million clones, with 90% to 95% found just once. Specimen: naive CD4+ T cells from PBMCs. All receptors come from a man between 18 and 29 years old in good health. Some clones in this sample may be carry-over from other donors' samples. CDR3s include the opening cysteine and the closing phenylalanine or tryptophan. Each record gives: V gene, D gene, clone size, J gene, CDR3 DNA, CDR3 protein. The D gene is left open where the match is weak. Only part of the rows carry a size: once, few, many, or a class if the clone is expanded.

>TRBV18|.|.|TRBJ2-7
TGTGCCAGCTCACCTCTCCGGCTAGAGTCCTACGAGCAGTACTTC
CASSPLRLESYEQYF
>TRBV27|.|.|TRBJ2-5
TGTGCCAGCAGTTCCGAGGTTGGGCGGAAAAGAGAGACCCAGTACTTC
CASSSEVGRKRETQYF
>TRBV5-1|.|.|TRBJ1-1
TGCGCCAGCAGCGGCCGGGGACCCGGCGAAACTTTCTTT
CASSGRGPGETFF
>TRBV5-1|TRBD1|once|TRBJ2-1
TGCGCCAGCCGGGGACAGTCCTACAATGAGCAGTTCTTC
CASRGQSYNEQFF
>TRBV5-1|.|.|TRBJ2-5
TGCGCCAGCAGCTTGGGGCCACAAGAGACCCAGTACTTC
CASSLGPQETQYF
>TRBV28|.|.|TRBJ1-4
TGTGCCAGCAGATTTGTTGGTGAAAAACTGTTTTTT
CASRFVGEKLFF
>TRBV9|.|.|TRBJ2-1
TGTGCCAGCAGCCCCGTGGGAGTGGCCTACAATGAGCAGTTCTTC
CASSPVGVAYNEQFF
>TRBV28|.|.|TRBJ2-1
TGTGCCAGCAGTTTCTCCCCCCCTTACCTCGGGAATGAGCAGTTCTTC
CASSFSPPYLGNEQFF
>TRBV6-5|TRBD1|once|TRBJ2-7
TGTGCCAGCAGTTACCCTCTGGACAGGGCTACCTACGAGCAGTACTTC
CASSYPLDRATYEQYF
>TRBV5-1|.|.|TRBJ1-3
TGCGCCAGCAGCTTCAGGTTGAATGACAACACCATATATTTT
CASSFRLNDNTIYF
>TRBV4-1|.|.|TRBJ2-5
TGCGCCAGCAGCCAAATGTGGCCAGGTAATCAAGAGACCCAGTACTTC
CASSQMWPGNQETQYF
>TRBV5-4|TRBD2|.|TRBJ2-5
TGTGCCAGCAGCCCCGGGGCGGGAGAGGGTAAGGAGACCCAGTACTTC
CASSPGAGEGKETQYF
>TRBV18|TRBD1|.|TRBJ1-3
TGTGCCAGCTCATCCCTTTATGTCAGGGGGCCGGCTGGAAACACCATATATTTT
CASSSLYVRGPAGNTIYF
>TRBV9|.|.|TRBJ2-1
TGTGCCAGCAGCGTAGCCCTGAGCTCCTACAATGAGCAGTTCTTC
CASSVALSSYNEQFF
>TRBV6-1|.|.|TRBJ1-6
TGTGCCAGCAGTGTCGGGTGGGCCTCGAGTAATTCACCCCTCCACTTT
CASSVGWASSNSPLHF
>TRBV7-9|.|.|TRBJ1-5
TGTGCCAGCAGCTTAAGGGGGGGACATCAAAGAGATCAGCCCCAGCATTTT
CASSLRGGHQRDQPQHF
>TRBV28|.|.|TRBJ1-2
TGTGCCAGCAGTTTGGGCCCCGATGTCCACACCTTC
CASSLGPDVHTF
>TRBV11-2|.|.|TRBJ2-7
TGTGCCAGCAGCTTCCAAATGGGGTCGACACGCTTC
CASSFQMGSTRF
>TRBV28|TRBD2|.|TRBJ2-3
TGTGCCAGCAAAGGAAGTAGCGGGAGATTCACACGAACGCAGTATTTT
CASKGSSGRFTRTQYF
>TRBV28|.|.|TRBJ1-2
TGTGCCAGCAGTTGGGCATTACCTCCAAACTATGGCTACACCTTC
CASSWALPPNYGYTF
>TRBV6-5|.|.|TRBJ1-5
TGTGCCAGCAGTGACCGTCGGGGCAATCAGCCCCAGCATTTT
CASSDRRGNQPQHF
>TRBV5-1|TRBD1|.|TRBJ2-5
TGCGCCGGCCGGACAGGGCCACAAGAGACCCAGTACTTC
CAGRTGPQETQYF
>TRBV27|.|.|TRBJ1-4
TGTGCCAGCAGTTTTTTGGGGGAAAAACTGTTTTTT
CASSFLGEKLFF
>TRBV28|.|few|TRBJ1-1
TGTGCCAGCAGTCAGACAGTTGGAGCTTTCTTT
CASSQTVGAFF
>TRBV5-4|TRBD2|.|TRBJ2-7
TGTGCCAGCAGCTCGGGACTAGCGAGAGAGGCGGCCTACGAGCAGTACTTC
CASSSGLAREAAYEQYF
>TRBV7-9|.|once|TRBJ1-2
TGTGCCAGCACTTGGAATGAAGGGCAGAGCTACACCTTC
CASTWNEGQSYTF
>TRBV2|TRBD1|.|TRBJ1-4
TGTGCCAGCAGCGCGATTGGGACAGGGAGTGAAAAACTGTTTTTT
CASSAIGTGSEKLFF
>TRBV18|.|.|TRBJ2-1
TGTGCCAGCTCAACGGTACTTGGTCTGTCCAATGAGCAGTTCTTC
CASSTVLGLSNEQFF
>TRBV7-3|.|once|TRBJ2-1
TGTGCCAGCAGCTTAATGGGGAATGAGCAGTTCTTC
CASSLMGNEQFF
>TRBV7-2|.|.|TRBJ2-7
TGTGCCAGCAGCTTAGTTCAGGGAGGAGCCTACGAGCAGTACTTC
CASSLVQGGAYEQYF
>TRBV27|.|.|TRBJ1-2
TGTGCCAGCAGTTCGCGTCCCCAGGTCCGCTATGGCTACACCTTC
CASSSRPQVRYGYTF
>TRBV15|.|once|TRBJ2-2
TGTGCCACCAGCGAAGAGATCTCTAGCGCCGGGGAGCTGTTTTTT
CATSEEISSAGELFF
>TRBV7-7|.|.|TRBJ2-3
TGTGCCAGCAGCCCACAGGGAGGCGATACGCAGTATTTT
CASSPQGGDTQYF
>TRBV30|.|few|TRBJ1-1
TGTGCCTGGAGTGGGACACAGAACACTGAAGCTTTCTTT
CAWSGTQNTEAFF
>TRBV4-1|TRBD2|.|TRBJ2-3
TGCGCCAGCAGCCCCGGACTAGTGCTTGGCACAGATACGCAGTATTTT
CASSPGLVLGTDTQYF
>TRBV19|.|.|TRBJ2-7
TGTGCCAGTAGTATGTGGGGCTACGAGCAGTACTTC
CASSMWGYEQYF
>TRBV7-9|.|.|TRBJ1-1
TGTGCCAGCAGCCCCCGGCGAGGGTTAGGCGTGAACACTGAAGCTTTCTTT
CASSPRRGLGVNTEAFF
>TRBV30|.|.|TRBJ1-1
TGTGCCTGGAGAAACTCTTGGGCGGTGAACACTGAAGCTTTCTTT
CAWRNSWAVNTEAFF
>TRBV6-1|.|.|TRBJ2-7
TGTGCCAGCAGAAGGGACACTCACTACGAGCAGTACTTC
CASRRDTHYEQYF
>TRBV7-9|TRBD1|few|TRBJ1-1
TGTGCCAGCAGCCCCCCGACAGGGGATGGAACTGAAGCTTTCTTT
CASSPPTGDGTEAFF
>TRBV28|.|.|TRBJ2-7
TGTGCCAGCAGTTCGTGGTACGAGCAGTACTTC
CASSSWYEQYF
>TRBV7-8|.|.|TRBJ2-5
TGTGCCAGCAGTTCTACAGGGTTAACGTCGAGGCAAGAGACCCAGTACTTC
CASSSTGLTSRQETQYF
>TRBV7-8|TRBD1|.|TRBJ1-2
TGTGCCAGCAGCCCCGGGACAGGGAGCTATGGCTACACCTTC
CASSPGTGSYGYTF
>TRBV29-1|.|.|TRBJ2-7
TGCAGCGTTGAAGTACCCCGTGGACCGAGCTACGAGCAGTACTTC
CSVEVPRGPSYEQYF
>TRBV9|TRBD2|.|TRBJ2-5
TGTGCCAGCAGTGATTCTGGACTAGCCGAAGAGACCCAGTACTTC
CASSDSGLAEETQYF
>TRBV7-8|TRBD2|.|TRBJ2-5
TGTGCCAGCAGCTTAATGACTAGCGGGGAGACCCAGTACTTC
CASSLMTSGETQYF
>TRBV5-4|.|.|TRBJ2-7
TGTGCCAGCAGCTTCGGGACTGAGGGTCGCGAGCAGTACTTC
CASSFGTEGREQYF
>TRBV19|.|.|TRBJ2-5
TGTGCCAGCGCATTAAACCGGTTGGGCCAAGAGACCCAGTACTTC
CASALNRLGQETQYF
>TRBV5-1|TRBD2|.|TRBJ2-5
TGCGCCAGCAGCGCCGGGACTAGCGGGGGGGAGACCCAGTACTTC
CASSAGTSGGETQYF
>TRBV5-1|.|.|TRBJ2-7
TGCGCCAGCAGCTTGTTGACACCCCTTGAGCAGTACTTC
CASSLLTPLEQYF
>TRBV7-2|TRBD1|.|TRBJ2-3
TGTGCCAGCAGCTCCGGACAGGGGTCAGATACGCAGTATTTT
CASSSGQGSDTQYF
>TRBV28|.|.|TRBJ2-6
TGTGCCAGCAGTTTAGTTTGGTCAGGGGCTGGGGCCAACGTCCTGACTTTC
CASSLVWSGAGANVLTF
>TRBV27|.|.|TRBJ1-1
TGTGCCAGCAGTTTATCGGGCAGGTGGAACACTGAAGCTTTCTTT
CASSLSGRWNTEAFF
>TRBV14|.|.|TRBJ1-4
TGTGCCAGCAGCCAAATAGGCGTCGAAAAACTGTTTTTT
CASSQIGVEKLFF
>TRBV28|.|.|TRBJ1-5
TGTGCCAGCAGTACGCCGGGACAACATCAGCCCCAGCATTTT
CASSTPGQHQPQHF
>TRBV2|.|.|TRBJ2-1
TGTGCCAGCAGCCGTAGCCGGGATGAGCAGTTCTTC
CASSRSRDEQFF
>TRBV11-3|TRBD2|.|TRBJ2-2
TGTGCCAGCAGCTTTAGCGGGAGTGCGATTACCGGGGAGCTGTTTTTT
CASSFSGSAITGELFF
>TRBV30|.|.|TRBJ2-5
TGTGCCTGGGGGAGGAGCCGACTGCAAGAGACCCAGTACTTC
CAWGRSRLQETQYF